The clone carrying this T cell receptor (beta chain) was seen a handful of times. Its antigen is still unknown. In germline, CDR1 is MNHEY, CDR2 SVGEGT. This CDR3 is built from 16 residues. Trimming took 6 bases from V and 0 from J; bases not matched to a gene: 6. Unique molecular identifiers were incorporated into the prepared TCRbeta library. TCRdb recomputed calls from the PCR reads with MiXCR, one row per CDR3 protein. The table has about 640,000 distinct CDR3 sequences, 13% seen once. The data were obtained in a study of T-cell reconstitution after alpha-beta-depleted transplantation in children. Study-wide results and caveats: Reportedly, roughly two months post-transplant, alpha-beta T cells arose from several hundred expanded graft clones. T-cell numbers and diversity one year post-transplant derived largely from freshly generated T cells.

The TCR comes from a male patient under 18 who had a stem cell transplant for acute myeloid leukemia, so the T cells may come from the graft donor. Material: PBMCs, mostly from graft donor cells, obtained 360 days after TCRalphabeta/CD19-depleted stem cell transplant. V usage is TRBV6-2 or TRBV6-3 and J usage is TRBJ2-1, with 9 bases lining up with TRBD2. CDR3 nucleotide sequence: TGTGCCAGCAGCTTGCTTAGCGGGAGCTCCTACAATGAGCAGTTCTTC. Encoded protein: CASSLLSGSSYNEQFF.